This T cell receptor beta chain was documented in a study of molecular identifiers for immune sequencing clone quantification. The bulk TCR libraries were made with methods described before and with listed TCR primers. TCRdb fed the PCR reads into MiXCR, producing one record per CDR3 protein. The table lists around 460,000 distinct CDR3 sequences, around a fifth of them singletons. Naive CD8 T cells were FACS-sorted by CD8+CD4-CCR7+CD45RA+ markers. Germline values: CDR1 DFQATT, CDR2 SNEGSKA (reference sequence). V was pared by 7 bases and J by 5 bases, with 10 bases of the junction left unmatched. This CDR3 is built from 15 residues. Study results and limitations: Shared barcodes on identical TCR molecules could underestimate the sizes of highly expanded clones.

As regards this clonotype: Its matching antigen is unknown. Being one base from a much bigger clone, this may be a read error.

This sequence joins TRBV20-1 and TRBJ2-2, with TRBD2 matching over 10 bases. The sequence was obtained from a human donor in good health. Some libraries in this study had Jurkat cell RNA spiked in. The sequenced sample was naive CD8+ T cells from blood, with Jurkat cell RNA spiked in. As to subset: FACS-sorted CD8+CD4-CCR7+CD45RA+ naive T cells. The CDR3 DNA sequence: TGCAGTGTTAGTGATAGCGGGAGGCCGACCGGGGAGCTGTTTTTT. Protein: CSVSDSGRPTGELFF.